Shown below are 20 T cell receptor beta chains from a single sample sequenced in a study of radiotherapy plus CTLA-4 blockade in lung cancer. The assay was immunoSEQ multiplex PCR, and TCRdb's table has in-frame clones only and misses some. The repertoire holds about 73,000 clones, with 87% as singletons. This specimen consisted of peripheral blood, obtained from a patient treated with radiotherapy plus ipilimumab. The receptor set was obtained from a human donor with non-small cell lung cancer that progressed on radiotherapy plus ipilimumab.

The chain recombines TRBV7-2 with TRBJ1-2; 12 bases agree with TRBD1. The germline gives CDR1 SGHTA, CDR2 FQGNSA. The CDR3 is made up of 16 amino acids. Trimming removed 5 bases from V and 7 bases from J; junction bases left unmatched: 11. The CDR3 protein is CASSETGTGGSFGYTF. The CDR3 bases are TGTGCCAGCAGCGAAACCGGGACAGGGGGCTCGTTTGGCTACACCTTC.

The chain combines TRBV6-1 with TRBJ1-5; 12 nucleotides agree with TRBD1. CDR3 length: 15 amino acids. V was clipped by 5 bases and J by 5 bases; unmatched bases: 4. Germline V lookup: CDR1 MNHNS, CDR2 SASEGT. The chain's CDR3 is CASSQGTGGDQPQHF. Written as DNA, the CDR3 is TGTGCCAGCAGTCAAGGGACAGGGGGCGATCAGCCCCAGCATTTT.

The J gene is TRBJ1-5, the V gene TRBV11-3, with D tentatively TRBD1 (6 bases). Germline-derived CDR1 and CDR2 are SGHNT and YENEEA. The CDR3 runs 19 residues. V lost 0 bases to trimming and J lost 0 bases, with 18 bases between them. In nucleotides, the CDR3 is TGTGCCAGCAGCTTAGAACAGGGAGCAAACTTTTATAGCAATCAGCCCCAGCATTTT. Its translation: CASSLEQGANFYSNQPQHF.

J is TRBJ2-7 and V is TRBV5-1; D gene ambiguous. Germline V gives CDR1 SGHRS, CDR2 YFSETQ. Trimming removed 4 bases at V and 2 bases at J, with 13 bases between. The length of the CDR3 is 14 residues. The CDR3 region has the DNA TGCGCCAGCAGCCGCGGTGAACCTCCCTACGAGCAGTACTTC. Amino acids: CASSRGEPPYEQYF. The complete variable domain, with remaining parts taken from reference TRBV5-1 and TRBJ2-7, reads KAGVTQTPRYLIKTRGQQVTLSCSPISGHRSVSWYQQTPGQGLQFLFEYFSETQRNKGNFPGRFSGRQFSNSRSEMNVSTLELGDSALYLCASSRGEPPYEQYFGPGTRLTVT.

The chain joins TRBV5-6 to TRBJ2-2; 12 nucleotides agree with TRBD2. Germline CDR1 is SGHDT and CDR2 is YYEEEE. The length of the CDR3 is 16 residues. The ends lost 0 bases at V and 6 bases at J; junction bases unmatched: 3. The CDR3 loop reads CASSLGLAGAPGELFF. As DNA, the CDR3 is TGTGCCAGCAGCTTGGGACTAGCGGGAGCTCCCGGGGAGCTGTTTTTT.

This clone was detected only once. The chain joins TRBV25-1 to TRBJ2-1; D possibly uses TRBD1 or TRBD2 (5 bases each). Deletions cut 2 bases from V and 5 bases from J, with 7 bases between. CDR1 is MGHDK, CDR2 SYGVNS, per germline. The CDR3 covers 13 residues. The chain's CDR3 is CASSEGTDNEQFF. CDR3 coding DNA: TGTGCCAGCAGTGAAGGGACGGACAATGAGCAGTTCTTC.

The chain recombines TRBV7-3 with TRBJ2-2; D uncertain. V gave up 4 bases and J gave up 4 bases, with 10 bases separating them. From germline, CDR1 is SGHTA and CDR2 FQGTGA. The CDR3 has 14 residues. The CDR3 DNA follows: TGTGCCAGCAGCTCCCGACAAACCACCGGGGAGCTGTTTTTT. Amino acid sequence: CASSSRQTTGELFF.

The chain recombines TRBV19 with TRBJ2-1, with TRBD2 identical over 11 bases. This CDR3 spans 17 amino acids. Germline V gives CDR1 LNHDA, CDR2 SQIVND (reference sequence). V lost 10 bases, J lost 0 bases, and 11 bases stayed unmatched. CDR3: CATSGTSGFNSYNEQFF. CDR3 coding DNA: TGTGCCACCTCCGGGACTAGCGGATTTAACTCCTACAATGAGCAGTTCTTC.

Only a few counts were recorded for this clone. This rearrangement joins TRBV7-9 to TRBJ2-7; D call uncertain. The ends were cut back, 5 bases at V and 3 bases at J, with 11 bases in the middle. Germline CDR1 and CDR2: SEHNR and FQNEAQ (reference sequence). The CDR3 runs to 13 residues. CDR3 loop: CASSVPPLYEQYF. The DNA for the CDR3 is TGTGCCAGCAGCGTACCACCGCTCTACGAGCAGTACTTC.

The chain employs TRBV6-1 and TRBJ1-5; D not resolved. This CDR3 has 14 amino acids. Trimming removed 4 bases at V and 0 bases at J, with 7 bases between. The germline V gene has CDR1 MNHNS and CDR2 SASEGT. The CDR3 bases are TGTGCCAGCAGTGCGGCTGATAGCAATCAGCCCCAGCATTTT. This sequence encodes CASSAADSNQPQHF.

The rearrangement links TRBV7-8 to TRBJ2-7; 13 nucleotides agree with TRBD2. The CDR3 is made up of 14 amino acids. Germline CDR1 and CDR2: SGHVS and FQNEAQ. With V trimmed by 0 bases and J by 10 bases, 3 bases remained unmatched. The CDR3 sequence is CASSLALAGGPQYV. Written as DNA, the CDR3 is TGTGCCAGCAGCTTAGCACTAGCGGGAGGGCCACAGTACGTC.

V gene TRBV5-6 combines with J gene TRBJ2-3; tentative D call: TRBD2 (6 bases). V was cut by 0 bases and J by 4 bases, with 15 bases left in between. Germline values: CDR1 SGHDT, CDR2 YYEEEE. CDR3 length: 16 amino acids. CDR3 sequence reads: CASSLARGMMADTQYF. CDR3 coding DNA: TGTGCCAGCAGCTTGGCTCGCGGGATGATGGCAGATACGCAGTATTTT.

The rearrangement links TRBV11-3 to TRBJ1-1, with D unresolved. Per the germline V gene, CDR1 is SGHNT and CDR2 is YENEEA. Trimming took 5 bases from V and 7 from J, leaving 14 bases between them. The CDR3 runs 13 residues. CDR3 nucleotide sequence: TGTGCCAGCAGCCCTTCAACCGAATATGAAGCTTTCTTT. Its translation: CASSPSTEYEAFF. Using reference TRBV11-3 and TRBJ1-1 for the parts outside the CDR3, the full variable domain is EAGVVQSPRYKIIEKKQPVAFWCNPISGHNTLYWYLQNLGQGPELLIRYENEEAVDDSQLPKDRFSAERLKGVDSTLKIQPAELGDSAVYLCASSPSTEYEAFFGQGTRLTVV.

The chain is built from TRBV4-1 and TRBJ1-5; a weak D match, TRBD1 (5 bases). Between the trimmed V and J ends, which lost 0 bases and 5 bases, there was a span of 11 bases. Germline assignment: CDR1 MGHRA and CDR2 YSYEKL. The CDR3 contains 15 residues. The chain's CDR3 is CASSQEMGRDQPQHF. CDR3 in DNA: TGCGCCAGCAGCCAAGAAATGGGACGAGATCAGCCCCAGCATTTT.

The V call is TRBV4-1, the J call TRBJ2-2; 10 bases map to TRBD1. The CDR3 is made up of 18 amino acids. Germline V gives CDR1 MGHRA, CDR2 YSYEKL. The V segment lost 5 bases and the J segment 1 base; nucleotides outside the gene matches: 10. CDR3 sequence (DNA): TGCGCCAGCAGCTTAAAAACGGGACAGGGGATGAACACCGGGGAGCTGTTTTTT. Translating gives CASSLKTGQGMNTGELFF.

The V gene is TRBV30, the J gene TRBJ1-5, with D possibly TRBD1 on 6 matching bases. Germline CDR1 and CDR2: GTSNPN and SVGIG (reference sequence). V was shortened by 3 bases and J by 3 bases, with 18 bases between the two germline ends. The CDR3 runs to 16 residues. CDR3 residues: CAWSTTGPQLNQPQHF. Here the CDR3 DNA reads TGTGCCTGGAGCACTACAGGGCCTCAACTCAATCAGCCCCAGCATTTT.

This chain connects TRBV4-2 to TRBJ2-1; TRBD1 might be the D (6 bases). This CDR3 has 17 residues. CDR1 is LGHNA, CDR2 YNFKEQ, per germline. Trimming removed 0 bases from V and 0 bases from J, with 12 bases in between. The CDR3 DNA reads TGTGCCAGCAGCCAAGAACTGACAGGAAGCTCCTACAATGAGCAGTTCTTC. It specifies CASSQELTGSSYNEQFF.

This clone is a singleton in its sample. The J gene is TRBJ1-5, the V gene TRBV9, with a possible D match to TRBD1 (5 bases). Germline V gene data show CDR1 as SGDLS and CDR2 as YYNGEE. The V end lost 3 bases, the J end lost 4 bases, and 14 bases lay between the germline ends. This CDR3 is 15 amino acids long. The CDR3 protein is CASSGTRQPNQPQHF. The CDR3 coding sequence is TGTGCCAGCAGCGGAACTCGACAGCCGAATCAGCCCCAGCATTTT.

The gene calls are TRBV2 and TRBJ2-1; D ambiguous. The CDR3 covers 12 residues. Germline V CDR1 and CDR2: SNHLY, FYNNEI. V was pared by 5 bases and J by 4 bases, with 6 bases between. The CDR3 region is CASSPGYNEQFF. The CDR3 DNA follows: TGTGCCAGCAGTCCCGGATACAATGAGCAGTTCTTC.

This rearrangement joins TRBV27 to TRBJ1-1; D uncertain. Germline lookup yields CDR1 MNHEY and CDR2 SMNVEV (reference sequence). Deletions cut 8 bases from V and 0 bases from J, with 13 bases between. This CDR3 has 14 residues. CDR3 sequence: CASLPNLMNTEAFF. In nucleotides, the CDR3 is TGTGCCAGCTTACCGAACCTCATGAACACTGAAGCTTTCTTT.